This T cell receptor beta chain is from a study of identical twins. This clonotype was observed a handful of times. Its antigen remains unknown. TCRdb analysed the 5' RACE reads with MiXCR anew, one entry per CDR3 protein. The repertoire holds fewer than 250,000 distinct CDR3 sequences, with about 7.5% as singletons. General study results and limits: A cross-sectional statistical analysis, not follow-up of the same donors, supported the conclusions.

The V end was cut by 6 bases, the J end by 2 bases, with 5 bases between. Germline V lookup: CDR1 MDHEN, CDR2 SYDVKM. The CDR3 totals 13 residues. In addition, the sample was reused for a study of yellow fever vaccine responses in identical twins.

This receptor was obtained from a woman in her late teens or twenties in good health. The chain couples TRBV28 to TRBJ2-6; D gene ambiguous. Sequencing used CD8+ T cells sorted from blood. The chain's CDR3 is CASSWAGANVLTF. In nucleotides, the CDR3 is TGTGCCAGCAGCTGGGCTGGGGCCAACGTCCTGACTTTC.